This T cell receptor (beta chain) emerged from a study of OX40 agonist ivuxolimab in advanced cancers. About the study: Every 2 weeks, patients got intravenous ivuxolimab at one of six dose levels (0.01-10 mg/kg). Patients with prior anti-PD-1, anti-PD-L1 or anti-CTLA-4 therapy were eligible; roughly 40% had some. Study-wide results and limits: CD4+ T cells averaged fewer expanded clones than CD8+ T cells.

Clones were read by immunoSEQ multiplex PCR, and TCRdb kept only the in-frame ones, dropping some. The table shows 8,500 to 11,000 clones, with about three quarters occurring only once. With 4 bases clipped from V and 0 bases from J, the junction kept 2 bases outside the gene matches. Per the germline V gene, CDR1 is MNHEY and CDR2 is SVGAGI. CDR3 size: 14 residues. A remark on this clone: The antigen is undetermined.

The V gene is TRBV6-5, the J gene TRBJ2-7; TRBD1 matches at 8 bases. Sequences were derived from CD4+ or CD8+ T cells sorted from blood, sampled in a trial of the OX40 agonist ivuxolimab. The origin of this receptor is an adult with an advanced solid tumor such as melanoma, head and neck, liver or kidney cancer. Written as DNA, the CDR3 is TGTGCCAGCAGTTGGACAGGGAGCTCCTACGAGCAGTACTTC. It yields the protein CASSWTGSSYEQYF.